The present T cell receptor beta chain was sequenced within a study of T cell responses to AZD1222 COVID-19 vaccine. Study-wide context: Second-dose groups at about 4 or about 12 weeks were pooled.

Clones were read by immunoSEQ multiplex PCR, and TCRdb kept only the in-frame ones, dropping some. Here the sample spans about 120,000 clones, approximately 90% being singletons. The study, taken as a whole, reports: Baseline seropositivity characterized only a handful of AZD1222 recipients. Unmutated variant regions are reportedly targeted by nearly half of spike-specific TCRs.

On this clone itself: Antigen specificity is unknown.

V shed 6 bases and J shed 0 bases, with 14 bases lying between them. The CDR3 is 15 amino acids. This receptor was identified in an adult in good health. The source material was peripheral blood, sampled on day 0 of AZD1222 vaccination. This rearrangement joins TRBV23-1 to TRBJ1-1; D perhaps matches TRBD1 (5 bases). TRBV23-1 is filed as an ORF, its function uncertain. As DNA, the CDR3 is TGCGCCAGCAGCGGGTCGGGGGTGGTGAACACTGAAGCTTTCTTT. Amino acid sequence: CASSGSGVVNTEAFF.